Listed here is a single TCR beta chain. Its antigen remains unidentified. The missing CDR3 end, 3 residues past where the read stops, is filled in from the germline J gene. The data stem from a study of T cells in women clearing cervical HPV infection. Study-level points and caveats: Controls had more TRBV6-7 (about 0.15%) than cases (roughly 0.11%). It is unknown whether associations predate infection; no effector/memory or HPV-specific sorting.

Produced via immunoSEQ multiplex PCR; TCRdb's table is partial and in-frame only. This sample's clone table lists 30,000 or so clones. Trimming took off 4 bases at V and 0 bases at J, with 9 bases between the two ends. Germline V CDR1 and CDR2: SGHTA, FQGTGA. The CDR3 runs 15 residues. The specimen sequenced was blood buffy coat. The origin of this receptor is a woman aged 18 to 69 with a cervical HPV16 infection that either progressed to CIN3+ or cleared (not recorded which). V is TRBV7-3 and J is TRBJ2-2; maybe TRBD1 (6 bases). CDR3 region: CASSSTGTNTGELFF. The covered CDR3 bases are TGTGCCAGCAGCTCGACAGGAACGAACACCGGGGAG.